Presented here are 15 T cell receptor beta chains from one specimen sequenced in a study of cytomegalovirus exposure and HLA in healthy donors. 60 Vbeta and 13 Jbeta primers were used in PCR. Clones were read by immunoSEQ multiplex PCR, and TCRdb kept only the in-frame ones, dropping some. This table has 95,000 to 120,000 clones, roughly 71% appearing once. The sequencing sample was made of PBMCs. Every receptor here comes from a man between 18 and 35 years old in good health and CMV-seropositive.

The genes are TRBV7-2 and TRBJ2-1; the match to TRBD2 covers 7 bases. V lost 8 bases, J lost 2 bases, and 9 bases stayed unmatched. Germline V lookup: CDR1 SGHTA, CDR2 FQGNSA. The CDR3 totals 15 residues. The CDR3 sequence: CASPPVAGAYNEQFF. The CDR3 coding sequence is TGTGCCAGCCCGCCGGTGGCGGGGGCCTACAATGAGCAGTTCTTC.

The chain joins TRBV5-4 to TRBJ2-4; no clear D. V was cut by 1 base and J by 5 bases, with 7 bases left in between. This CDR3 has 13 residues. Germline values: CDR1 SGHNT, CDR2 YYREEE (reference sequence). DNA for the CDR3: TGTGCCAGCAGCTTGATTGCGGAAAACATTCAGTACTTC. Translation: CASSLIAENIQYF.

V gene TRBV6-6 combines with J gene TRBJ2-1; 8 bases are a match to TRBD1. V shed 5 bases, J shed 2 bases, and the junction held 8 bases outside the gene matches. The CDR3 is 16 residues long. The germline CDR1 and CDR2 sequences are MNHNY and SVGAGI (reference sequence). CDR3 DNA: TGTGCCAGCAGTCCCTCGGGACAGGTCCCCTACAATGAGCAGTTCTTC. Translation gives CASSPSGQVPYNEQFF.

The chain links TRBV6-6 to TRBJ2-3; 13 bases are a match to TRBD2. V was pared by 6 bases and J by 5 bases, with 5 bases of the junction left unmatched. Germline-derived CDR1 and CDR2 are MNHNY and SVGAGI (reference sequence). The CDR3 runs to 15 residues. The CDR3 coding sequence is TGTGCCAGCAGCCATACTAGCGGGGGGGTAGATACGCAGTATTTT. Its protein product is CASSHTSGGVDTQYF.

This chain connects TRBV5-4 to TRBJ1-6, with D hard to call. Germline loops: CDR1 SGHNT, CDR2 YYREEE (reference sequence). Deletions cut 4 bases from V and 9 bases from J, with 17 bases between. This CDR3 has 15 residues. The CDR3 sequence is CASSPAGSGISPLHF. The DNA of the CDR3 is TGTGCCAGCAGCCCCGCCGGGTCCGGCATTTCACCCCTCCACTTT.

As DNA, the CDR3 is TGCGCCAGCAAGACTAGCGGGGGGACCGGGGAGCTGTTTTTT. Its protein product is CASKTSGGTGELFF. The chain couples TRBV5-1 to TRBJ2-2; 13 bases fit TRBD2. The germline V gene encodes CDR1 SGHRS and CDR2 YFSETQ. The CDR3 runs to 14 residues. V was clipped by 6 bases and J by 5 bases; unmatched bases: 1.

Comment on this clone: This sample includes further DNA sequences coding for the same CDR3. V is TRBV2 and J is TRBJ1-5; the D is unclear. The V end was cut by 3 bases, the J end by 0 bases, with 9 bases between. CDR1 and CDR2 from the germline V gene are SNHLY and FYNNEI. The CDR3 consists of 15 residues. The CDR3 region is CASSDELYSNQPQHF. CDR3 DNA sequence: TGTGCCAGCAGTGATGAGCTGTATAGCAATCAGCCCCAGCATTTT.

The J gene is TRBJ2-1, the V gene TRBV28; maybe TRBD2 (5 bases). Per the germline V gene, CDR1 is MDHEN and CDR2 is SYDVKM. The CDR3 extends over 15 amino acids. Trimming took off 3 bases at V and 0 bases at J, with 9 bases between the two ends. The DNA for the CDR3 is TGTGCCAGCAGTTTTAGAGGGAGCTCCTACAATGAGCAGTTCTTC. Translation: CASSFRGSSYNEQFF.

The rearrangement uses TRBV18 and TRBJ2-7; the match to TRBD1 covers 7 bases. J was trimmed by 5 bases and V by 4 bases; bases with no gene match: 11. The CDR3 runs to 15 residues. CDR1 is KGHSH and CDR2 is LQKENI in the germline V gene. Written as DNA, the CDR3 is TGTGCCAGCTCACACTCGACAGGGACGATCGACGAGCAGTACGTC. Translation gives CASSHSTGTIDEQYV.

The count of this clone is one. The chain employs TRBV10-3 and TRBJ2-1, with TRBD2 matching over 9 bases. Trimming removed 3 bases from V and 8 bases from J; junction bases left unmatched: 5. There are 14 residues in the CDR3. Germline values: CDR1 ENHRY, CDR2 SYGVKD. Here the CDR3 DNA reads TGTGCCATCAGTGAAGGACTAGCGTTCGATGAGCAGTTCTTC. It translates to CAISEGLAFDEQFF.

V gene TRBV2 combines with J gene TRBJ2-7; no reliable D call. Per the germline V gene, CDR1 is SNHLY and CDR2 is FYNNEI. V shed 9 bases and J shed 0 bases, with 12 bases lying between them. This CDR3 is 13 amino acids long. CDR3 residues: CASLSGYSYEQYF. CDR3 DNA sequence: TGTGCCAGTCTGTCAGGTTACTCCTACGAGCAGTACTTC.

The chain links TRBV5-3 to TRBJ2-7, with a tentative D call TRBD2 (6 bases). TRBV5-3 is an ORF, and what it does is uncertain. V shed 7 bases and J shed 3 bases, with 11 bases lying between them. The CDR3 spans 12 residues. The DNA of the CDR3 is TGTGCCAGACGGGCGGGGAGCTACGAGCAGTACGTC. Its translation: CARRAGSYEQYV.

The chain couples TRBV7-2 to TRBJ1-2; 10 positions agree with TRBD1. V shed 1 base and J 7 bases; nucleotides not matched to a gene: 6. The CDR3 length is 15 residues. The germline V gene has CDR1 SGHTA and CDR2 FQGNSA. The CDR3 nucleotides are TGTGCCAGCAGCTTAGAGGGACAGGGGCGGGGTGGCTACACCTTC. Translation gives CASSLEGQGRGGYTF.

In nucleotides, the CDR3 is TGTGCCAGCAGAAGACAACAGAACGCTCTCTACGAGCAGTACTTC. Its protein is CASRRQQNALYEQYF. The chain employs TRBV11-3 and TRBJ2-7, with D unresolved. The CDR3 length is 15 residues. V lost 6 bases to trimming and J lost 3 bases, with 18 bases between them. Germline V gives CDR1 SGHNT, CDR2 YENEEA.

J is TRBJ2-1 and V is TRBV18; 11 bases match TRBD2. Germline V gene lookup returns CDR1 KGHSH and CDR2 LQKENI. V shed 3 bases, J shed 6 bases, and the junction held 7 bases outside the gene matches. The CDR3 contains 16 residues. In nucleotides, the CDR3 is TGTGCCAGCTCACCCTCACTAGCGGGGGTAGTCAATGAGCAGTTCTTC. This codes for CASSPSLAGVVNEQFF.